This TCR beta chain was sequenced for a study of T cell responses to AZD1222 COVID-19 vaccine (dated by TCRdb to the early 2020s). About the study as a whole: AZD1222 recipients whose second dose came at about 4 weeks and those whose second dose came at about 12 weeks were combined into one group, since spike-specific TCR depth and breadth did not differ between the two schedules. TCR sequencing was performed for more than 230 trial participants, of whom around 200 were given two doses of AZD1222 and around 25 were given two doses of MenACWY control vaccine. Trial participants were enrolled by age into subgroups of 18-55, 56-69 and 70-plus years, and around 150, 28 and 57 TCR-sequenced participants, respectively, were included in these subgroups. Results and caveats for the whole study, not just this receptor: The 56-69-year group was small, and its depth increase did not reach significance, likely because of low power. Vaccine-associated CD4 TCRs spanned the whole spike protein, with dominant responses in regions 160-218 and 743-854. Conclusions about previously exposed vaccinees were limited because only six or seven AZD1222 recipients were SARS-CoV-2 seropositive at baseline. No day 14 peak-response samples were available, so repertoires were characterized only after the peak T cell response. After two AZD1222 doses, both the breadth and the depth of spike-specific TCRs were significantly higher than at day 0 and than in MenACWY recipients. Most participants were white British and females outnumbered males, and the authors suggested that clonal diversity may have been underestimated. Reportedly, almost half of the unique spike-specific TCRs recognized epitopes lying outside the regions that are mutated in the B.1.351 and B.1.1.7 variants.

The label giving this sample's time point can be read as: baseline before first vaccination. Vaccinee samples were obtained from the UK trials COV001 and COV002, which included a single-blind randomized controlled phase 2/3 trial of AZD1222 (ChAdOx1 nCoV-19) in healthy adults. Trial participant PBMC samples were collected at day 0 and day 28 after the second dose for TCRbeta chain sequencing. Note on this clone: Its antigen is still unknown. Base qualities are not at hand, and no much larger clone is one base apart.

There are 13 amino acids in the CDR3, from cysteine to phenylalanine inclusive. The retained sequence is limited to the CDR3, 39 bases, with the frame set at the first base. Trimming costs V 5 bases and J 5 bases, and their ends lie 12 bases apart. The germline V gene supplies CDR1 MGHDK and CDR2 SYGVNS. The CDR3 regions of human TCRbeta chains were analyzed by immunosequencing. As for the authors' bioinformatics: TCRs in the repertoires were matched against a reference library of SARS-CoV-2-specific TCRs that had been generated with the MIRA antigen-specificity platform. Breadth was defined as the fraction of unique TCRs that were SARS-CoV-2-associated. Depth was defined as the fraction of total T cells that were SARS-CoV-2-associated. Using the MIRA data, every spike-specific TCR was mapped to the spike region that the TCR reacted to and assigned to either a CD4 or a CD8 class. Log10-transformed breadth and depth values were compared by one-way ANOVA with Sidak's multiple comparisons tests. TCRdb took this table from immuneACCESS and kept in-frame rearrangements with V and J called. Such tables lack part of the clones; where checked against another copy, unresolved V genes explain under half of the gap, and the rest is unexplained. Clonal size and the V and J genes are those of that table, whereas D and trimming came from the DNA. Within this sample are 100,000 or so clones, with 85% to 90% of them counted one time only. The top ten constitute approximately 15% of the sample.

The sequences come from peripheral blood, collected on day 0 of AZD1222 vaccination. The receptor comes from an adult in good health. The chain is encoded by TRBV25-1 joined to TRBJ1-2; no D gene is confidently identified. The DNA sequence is TGTGCCAGCAGTTTAACCTTAGCGTATGGCTACACCTTC. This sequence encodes CASSLTLAYGYTF.